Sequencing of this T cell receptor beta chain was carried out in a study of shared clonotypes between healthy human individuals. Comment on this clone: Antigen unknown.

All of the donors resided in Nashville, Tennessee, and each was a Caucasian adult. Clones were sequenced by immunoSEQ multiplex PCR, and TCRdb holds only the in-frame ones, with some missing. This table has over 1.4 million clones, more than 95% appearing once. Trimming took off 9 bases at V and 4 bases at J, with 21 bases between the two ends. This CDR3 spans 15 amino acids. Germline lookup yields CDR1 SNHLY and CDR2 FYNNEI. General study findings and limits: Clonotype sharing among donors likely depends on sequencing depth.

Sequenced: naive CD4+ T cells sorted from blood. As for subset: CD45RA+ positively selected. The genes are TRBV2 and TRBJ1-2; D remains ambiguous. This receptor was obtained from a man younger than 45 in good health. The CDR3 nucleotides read TGTGCCAGTTCGGGTCTCCTCCCGACCTCCTATGGCTACACCTTC. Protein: CASSGLLPTSYGYTF.